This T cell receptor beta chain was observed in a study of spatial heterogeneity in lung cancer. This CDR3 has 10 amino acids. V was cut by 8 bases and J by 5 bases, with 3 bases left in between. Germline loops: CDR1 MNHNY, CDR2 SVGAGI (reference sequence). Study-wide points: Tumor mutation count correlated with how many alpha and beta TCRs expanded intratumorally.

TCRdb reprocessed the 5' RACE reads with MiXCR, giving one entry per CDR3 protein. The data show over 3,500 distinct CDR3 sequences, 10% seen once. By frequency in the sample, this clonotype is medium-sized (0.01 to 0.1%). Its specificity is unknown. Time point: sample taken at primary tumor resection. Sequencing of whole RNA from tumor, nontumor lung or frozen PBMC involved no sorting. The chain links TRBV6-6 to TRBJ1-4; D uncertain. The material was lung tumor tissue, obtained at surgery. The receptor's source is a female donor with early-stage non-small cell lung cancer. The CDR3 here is CASRNEKLFF. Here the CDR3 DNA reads TGTGCCAGCCGGAATGAAAAACTGTTTTTT.